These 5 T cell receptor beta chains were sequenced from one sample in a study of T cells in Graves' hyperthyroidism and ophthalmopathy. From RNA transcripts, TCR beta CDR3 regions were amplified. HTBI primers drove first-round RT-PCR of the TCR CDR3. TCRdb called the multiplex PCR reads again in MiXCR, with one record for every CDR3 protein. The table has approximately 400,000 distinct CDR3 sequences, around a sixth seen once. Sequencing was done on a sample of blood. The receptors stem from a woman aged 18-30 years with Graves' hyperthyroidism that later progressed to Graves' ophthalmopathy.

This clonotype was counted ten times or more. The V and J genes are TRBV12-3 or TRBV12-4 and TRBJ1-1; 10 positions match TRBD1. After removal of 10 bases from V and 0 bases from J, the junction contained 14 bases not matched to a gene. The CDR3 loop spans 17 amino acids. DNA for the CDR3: TGTGCCACCATAATGACAGGGGGCCCCCCTATGAACACTGAAGCTTTCTTT. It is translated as CATIMTGGPPMNTEAFF.

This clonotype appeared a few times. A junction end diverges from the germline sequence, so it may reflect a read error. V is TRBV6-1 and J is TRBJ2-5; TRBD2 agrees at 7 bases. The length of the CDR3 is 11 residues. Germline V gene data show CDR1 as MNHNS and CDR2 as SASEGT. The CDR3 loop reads CASRTTSANHF. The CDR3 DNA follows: TGTGCCAGCAGAACCACTAGCGCCAATCACTTC.

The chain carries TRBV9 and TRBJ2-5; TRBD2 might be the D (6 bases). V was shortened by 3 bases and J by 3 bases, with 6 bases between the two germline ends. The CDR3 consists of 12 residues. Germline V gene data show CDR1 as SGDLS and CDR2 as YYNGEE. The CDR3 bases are TGTGCCAGCAGCGGGGGGGAAGAGACCCAGTACTTC. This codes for CASSGGEETQYF.

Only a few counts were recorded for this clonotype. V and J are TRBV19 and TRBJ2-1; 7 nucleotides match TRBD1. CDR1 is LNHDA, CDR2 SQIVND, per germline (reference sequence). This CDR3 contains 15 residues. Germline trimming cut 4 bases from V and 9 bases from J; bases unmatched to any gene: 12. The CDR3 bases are TGTGCCAGTAGTAGACAGGGTAACACGATGGGTGAGCAGTTCTTC. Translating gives CASSRQGNTMGEQFF.

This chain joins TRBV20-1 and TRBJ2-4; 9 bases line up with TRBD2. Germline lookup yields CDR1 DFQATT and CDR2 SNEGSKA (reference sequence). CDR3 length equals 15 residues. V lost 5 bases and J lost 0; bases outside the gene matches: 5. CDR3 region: CSAFSGSGAKNIQYF. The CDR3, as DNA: TGCAGTGCTTTTAGCGGGAGTGGAGCCAAAAACATTCAGTACTTC.